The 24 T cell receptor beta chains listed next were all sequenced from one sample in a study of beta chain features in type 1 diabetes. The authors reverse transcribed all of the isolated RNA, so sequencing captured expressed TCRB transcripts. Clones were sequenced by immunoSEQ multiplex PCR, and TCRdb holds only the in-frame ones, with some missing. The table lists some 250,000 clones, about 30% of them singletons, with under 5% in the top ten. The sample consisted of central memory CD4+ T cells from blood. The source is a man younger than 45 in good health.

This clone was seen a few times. The CDR3 coding sequence is TGTGCCAGCAGCTCACATAGCACAGATACGCAGTATTTT. Its translation is CASSSHSTDTQYF. V is TRBV5-4 and J is TRBJ2-3; unclear D gene. The CDR3 covers 13 residues. Germline-derived CDR1 and CDR2 are SGHNT and YYREEE (reference sequence). V was shortened by 3 bases and J by 0 bases, with 5 bases between the two germline ends.

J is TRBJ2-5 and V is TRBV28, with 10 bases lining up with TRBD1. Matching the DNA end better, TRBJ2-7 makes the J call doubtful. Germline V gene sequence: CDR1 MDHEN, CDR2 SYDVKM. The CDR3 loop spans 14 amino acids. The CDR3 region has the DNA TGTGCCAGCAAGGGGACAGGGGCCCCCTACGAGCAGTACTTC. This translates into CASKGTGAPYEQYF.

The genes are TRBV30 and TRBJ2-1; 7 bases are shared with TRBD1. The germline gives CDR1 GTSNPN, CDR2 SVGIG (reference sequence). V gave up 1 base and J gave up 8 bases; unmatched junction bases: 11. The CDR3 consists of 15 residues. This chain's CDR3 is CAWSGQGWGLDEQFF. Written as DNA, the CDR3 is TGTGCCTGGAGTGGACAGGGTTGGGGATTGGATGAGCAGTTCTTC.

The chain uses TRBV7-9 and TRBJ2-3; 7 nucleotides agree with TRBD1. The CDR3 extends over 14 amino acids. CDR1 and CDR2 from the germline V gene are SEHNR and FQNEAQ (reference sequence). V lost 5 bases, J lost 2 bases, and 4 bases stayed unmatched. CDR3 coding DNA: TGTGCCAGCAGCCGGGACAGCCTCACAGATACGCAGTATTTT. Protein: CASSRDSLTDTQYF.

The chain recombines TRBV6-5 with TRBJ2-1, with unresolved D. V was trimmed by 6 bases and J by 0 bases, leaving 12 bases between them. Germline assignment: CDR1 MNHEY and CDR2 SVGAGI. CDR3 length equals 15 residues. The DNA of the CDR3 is TGTGCCAGCAGGGCGCCCGAATCCTCCTACAATGAGCAGTTCTTC. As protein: CASRAPESSYNEQFF.

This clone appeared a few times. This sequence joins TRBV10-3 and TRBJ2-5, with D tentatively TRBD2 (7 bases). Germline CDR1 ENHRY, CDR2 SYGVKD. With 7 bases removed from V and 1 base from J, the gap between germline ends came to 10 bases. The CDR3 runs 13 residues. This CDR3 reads CAIKGGSQETQYF. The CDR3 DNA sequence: TGTGCCATCAAGGGGGGGTCCCAAGAGACCCAGTACTTC.

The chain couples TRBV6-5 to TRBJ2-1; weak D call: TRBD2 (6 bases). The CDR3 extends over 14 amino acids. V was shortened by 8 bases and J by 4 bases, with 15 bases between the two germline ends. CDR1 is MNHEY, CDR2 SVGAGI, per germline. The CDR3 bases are TGTGCCAGCGCCTATCGTAGCGGTTACAATGAGCAGTTCTTC. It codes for CASAYRSGYNEQFF.

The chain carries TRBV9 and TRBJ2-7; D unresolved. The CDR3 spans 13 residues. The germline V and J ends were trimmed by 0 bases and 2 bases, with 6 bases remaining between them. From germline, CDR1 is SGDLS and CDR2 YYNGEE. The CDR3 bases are TGTGCCAGCAGCGTAGCAGGCCCCTACGAGCAGTACTTC. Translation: CASSVAGPYEQYF.

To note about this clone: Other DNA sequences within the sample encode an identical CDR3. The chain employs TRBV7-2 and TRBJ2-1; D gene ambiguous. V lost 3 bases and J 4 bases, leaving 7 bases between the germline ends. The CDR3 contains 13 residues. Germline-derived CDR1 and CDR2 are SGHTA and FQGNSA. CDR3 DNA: TGTGCCAGCAGCTTGGGTCGGTACAATGAGCAGTTCTTC. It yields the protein CASSLGRYNEQFF.

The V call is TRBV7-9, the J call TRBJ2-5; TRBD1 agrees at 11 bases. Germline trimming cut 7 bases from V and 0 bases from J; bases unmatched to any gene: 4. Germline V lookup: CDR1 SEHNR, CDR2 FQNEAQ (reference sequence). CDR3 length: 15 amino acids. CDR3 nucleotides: TGTGCCAGCAAGGGGGACAGGGGGTACCAAGAGACCCAGTACTTC. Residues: CASKGDRGYQETQYF.

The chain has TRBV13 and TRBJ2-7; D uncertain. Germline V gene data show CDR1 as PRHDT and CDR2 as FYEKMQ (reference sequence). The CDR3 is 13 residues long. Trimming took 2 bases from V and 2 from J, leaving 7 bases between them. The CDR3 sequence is CASSLLGTYEQYF. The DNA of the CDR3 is TGTGCCAGCAGCTTACTAGGGACCTACGAGCAGTACTTC.

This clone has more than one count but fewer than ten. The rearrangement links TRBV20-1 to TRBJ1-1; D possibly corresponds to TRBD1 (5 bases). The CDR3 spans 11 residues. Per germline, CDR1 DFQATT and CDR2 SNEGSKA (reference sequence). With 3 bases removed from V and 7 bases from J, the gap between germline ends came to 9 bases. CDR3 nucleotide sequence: TGCAGTGCTAGCAGACAGAATGAAGCTTTCTTT. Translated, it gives CSASRQNEAFF.

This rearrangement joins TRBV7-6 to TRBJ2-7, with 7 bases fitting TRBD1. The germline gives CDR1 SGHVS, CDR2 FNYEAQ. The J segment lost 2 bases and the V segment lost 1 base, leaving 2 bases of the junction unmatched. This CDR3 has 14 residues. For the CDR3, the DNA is TGTGCCAGCAGCTTAGACAGGGGACCCTACGAGCAGTACTTC. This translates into CASSLDRGPYEQYF. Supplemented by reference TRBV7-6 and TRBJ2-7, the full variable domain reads GAGVSQSPRYKVTKRGQDVALRCDPISGHVSLYWYRQALGQGPEFLTYFNYEAQQDKSGLPNDRFSAERPEGSISTLTIQRTEQRDSAMYRCASSLDRGPYEQYFGPGTRLTVT.

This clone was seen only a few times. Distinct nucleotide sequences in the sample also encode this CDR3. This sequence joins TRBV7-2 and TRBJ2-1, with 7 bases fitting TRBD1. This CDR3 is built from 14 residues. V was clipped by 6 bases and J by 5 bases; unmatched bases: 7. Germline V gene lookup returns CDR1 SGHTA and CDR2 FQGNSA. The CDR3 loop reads CASSSPGQHNEQFF. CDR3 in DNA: TGTGCCAGCAGTTCTCCGGGACAGCACAATGAGCAGTTCTTC.

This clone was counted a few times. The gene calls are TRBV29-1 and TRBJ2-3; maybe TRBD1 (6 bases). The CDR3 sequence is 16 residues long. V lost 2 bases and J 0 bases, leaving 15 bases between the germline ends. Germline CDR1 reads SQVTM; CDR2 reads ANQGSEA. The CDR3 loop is CSVELEQGWSTDTQYF. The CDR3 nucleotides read TGCAGCGTTGAACTCGAACAGGGTTGGAGCACAGATACGCAGTATTTT.

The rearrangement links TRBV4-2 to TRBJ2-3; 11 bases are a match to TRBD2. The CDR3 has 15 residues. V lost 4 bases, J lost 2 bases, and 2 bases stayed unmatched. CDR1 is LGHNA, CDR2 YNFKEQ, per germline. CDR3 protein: CASSRLAGTTDTQYF. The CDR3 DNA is TGTGCCAGCAGCCGACTAGCGGGGACCACAGATACGCAGTATTTT.

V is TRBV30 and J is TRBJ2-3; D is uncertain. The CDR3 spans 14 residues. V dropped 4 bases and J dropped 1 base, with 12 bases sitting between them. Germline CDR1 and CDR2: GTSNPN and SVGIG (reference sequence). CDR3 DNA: TGTGCCTGGACCAGACCGATTCGCACAGATACGCAGTATTTT. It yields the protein CAWTRPIRTDTQYF.

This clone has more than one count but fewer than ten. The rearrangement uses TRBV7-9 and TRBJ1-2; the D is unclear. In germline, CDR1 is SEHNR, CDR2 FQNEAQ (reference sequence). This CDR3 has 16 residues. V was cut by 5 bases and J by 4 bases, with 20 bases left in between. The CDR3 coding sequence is TGTGCCAGCAGCCAAAGGTCCACCTCGAGTAGCTATGGCTACACCTTC. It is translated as CASSQRSTSSSYGYTF.

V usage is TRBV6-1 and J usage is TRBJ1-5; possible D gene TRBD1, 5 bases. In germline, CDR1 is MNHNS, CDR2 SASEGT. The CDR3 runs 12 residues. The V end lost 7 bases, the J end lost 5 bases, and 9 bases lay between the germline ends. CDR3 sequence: CASKQGHQPQHF. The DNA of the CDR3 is TGTGCCAGCAAGCAGGGACATCAGCCCCAGCATTTT.

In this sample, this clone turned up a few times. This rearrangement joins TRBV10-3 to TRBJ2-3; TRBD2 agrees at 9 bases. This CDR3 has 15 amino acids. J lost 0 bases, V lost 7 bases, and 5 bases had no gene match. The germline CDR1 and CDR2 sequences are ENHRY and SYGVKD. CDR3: CAIMASGTSTDTQYF. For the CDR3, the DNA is TGTGCCATCATGGCTAGCGGGACTAGCACAGATACGCAGTATTTT.

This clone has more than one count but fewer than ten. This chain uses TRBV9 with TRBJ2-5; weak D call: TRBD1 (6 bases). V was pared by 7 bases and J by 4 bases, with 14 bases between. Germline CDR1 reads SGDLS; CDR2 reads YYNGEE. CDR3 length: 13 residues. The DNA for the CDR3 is TGTGCCAGCGGATTGACAGGCATAGAGACCCAGTACTTC. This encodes CASGLTGIETQYF. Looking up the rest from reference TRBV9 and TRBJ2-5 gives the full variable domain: DSGVTQTPKHLITATGQRVTLRCSPRSGDLSVYWYQQSLDQGLQFLIQYYNGEERAKGNILERFSAQQFPDLHSELNLSSLELGDSALYFCASGLTGIETQYFGPGTRLLVL.

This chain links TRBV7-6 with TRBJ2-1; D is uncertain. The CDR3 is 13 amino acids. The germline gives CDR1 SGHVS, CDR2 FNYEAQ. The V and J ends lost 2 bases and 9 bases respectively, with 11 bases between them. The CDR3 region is CASSLPAPGEQFF. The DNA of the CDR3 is TGTGCCAGCAGCTTACCAGCCCCGGGTGAGCAGTTCTTC.

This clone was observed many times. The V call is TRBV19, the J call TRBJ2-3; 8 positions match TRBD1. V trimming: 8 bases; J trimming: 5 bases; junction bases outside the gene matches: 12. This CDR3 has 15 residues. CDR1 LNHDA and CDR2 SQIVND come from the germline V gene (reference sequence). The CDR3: CASGQTGVELDTQYF. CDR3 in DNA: TGTGCCAGTGGTCAGACAGGGGTTGAGTTAGATACGCAGTATTTT. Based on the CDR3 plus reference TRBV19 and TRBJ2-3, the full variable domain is DGGITQSPKYLFRKEGQNVTLSCEQNLNHDAMYWYRQDPGQGLRLIYYSQIVNDFQKGDIAEGYSVSREKKESFPLTVTSAQKNPTAFYLCASGQTGVELDTQYFGPGTRLTVL.

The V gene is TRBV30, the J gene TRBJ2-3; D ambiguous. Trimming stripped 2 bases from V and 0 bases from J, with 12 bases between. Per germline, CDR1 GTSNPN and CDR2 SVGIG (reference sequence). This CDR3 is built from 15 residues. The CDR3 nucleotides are TGTGCCTGGAGTAGGCGGCCTCCTAGCACAGATACGCAGTATTTT. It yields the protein CAWSRRPPSTDTQYF.